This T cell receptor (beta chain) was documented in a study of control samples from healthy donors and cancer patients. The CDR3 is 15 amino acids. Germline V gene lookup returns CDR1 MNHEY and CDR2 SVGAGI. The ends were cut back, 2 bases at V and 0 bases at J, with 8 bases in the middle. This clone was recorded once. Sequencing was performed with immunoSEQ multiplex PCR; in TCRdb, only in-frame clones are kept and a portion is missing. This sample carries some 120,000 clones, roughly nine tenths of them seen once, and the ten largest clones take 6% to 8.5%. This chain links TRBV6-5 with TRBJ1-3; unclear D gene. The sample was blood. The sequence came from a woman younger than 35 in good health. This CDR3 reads CASSYDPFSGNTIYF. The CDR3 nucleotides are TGTGCCAGCAGTTACGATCCATTCTCTGGAAACACCATATATTTT.